These 2 T cell receptor beta chains share one sample of origin, sequenced in a study of blood T cell repertoires in COVID-19. Method: immunoSEQ multiplex PCR; TCRdb's copy keeps in-frame clones and lacks some. Of approximately 190,000 clones in the sample, about 80% were seen once. Sequenced: peripheral blood. The receptors derive from a man aged 55 to 69 with acute or convalescent COVID-19.

The chain recombines TRBV29-1 with TRBJ2-1; 8 nucleotides match TRBD2. The CDR3 extends over 13 amino acids. The germline gives CDR1 SQVTM, CDR2 ANQGSEA. V dropped 8 bases and J dropped 9; count of bases not matched to a gene: 12. The chain's CDR3 is CSTKRESYGEQFF. As DNA, the CDR3 is TGCAGCACCAAGCGGGAGTCTTATGGTGAGCAGTTCTTC.

The chain carries TRBV7-9 and TRBJ2-3; 14 bases fit TRBD2. The V gene's germline CDR1 is SEHNR and CDR2 FQNEAQ (reference sequence). Trimming removed 6 bases from V and 14 bases from J; junction bases left unmatched: 10. This CDR3 contains 14 residues. The CDR3 DNA reads as TGTGCCAGCAGACTGACTAGCGGGGGGGACGCCCCGTATTTT. It specifies CASRLTSGGDAPYF.